This passage covers 7 T cell receptor beta chains from one sample sequenced in a study of STAT5B mutations in CD4+ large granular lymphocyte leukemia. Repertoires were generated with immunoSEQ multiplex PCR, while TCRdb's copy carries only in-frame clones and drops some. The sample has 35,000 or so clones; roughly 71% are singletons. Material: CD4+ T cells from blood buffy coats. These receptors all come from a human donor in good health.

This clone was picked up a small number of times. The rearrangement joins TRBV11-3 to TRBJ1-1; no clear D. Trimming pared 2 bases from V and 3 bases from J, leaving 10 bases between. This CDR3 is 14 amino acids long. Germline CDR1 and CDR2: SGHNT and YENEEA. DNA of the CDR3: TGTGCCAGCAGCTTACCCCCTAGTCACACTGAAGCTTTCTTT. This encodes CASSLPPSHTEAFF.

The genes are TRBV7-9 and TRBJ1-6, with 7 nucleotides matching TRBD1. The V gene's germline CDR1 is SEHNR and CDR2 FQNEAQ (reference sequence). This CDR3 comprises 14 residues. Unmatched junction bases numbered 5, after V lost 5 bases and J lost 7 bases. CDR3 DNA: TGTGCCAGCAGCAGGGACAGCGACAATTCACCCCTCCACTTT. The encoded protein is CASSRDSDNSPLHF. Complete variable domain (other parts from reference TRBV7-9 and TRBJ1-6): DTGVSQNPRHKITKRGQNVTFRCDPISEHNRLYWYRQTLGQGPEFLTYFQNEAQLEKSRLLSDRFSAERPKGSFSTLEIQRTEQGDSAMYLCASSRDSDNSPLHFGNGTRLTVT.

This chain joins TRBV5-1 and TRBJ2-7, with TRBD1 as a possible D gene (5 bases). The CDR3 sequence is 13 residues long. Per germline, CDR1 SGHRS and CDR2 YFSETQ. V gave up 4 bases and J gave up 5 bases, with 13 bases separating them. CDR3 bases: TGCGCCAGCAGCATGACAGCAAACGACGAGCAGTACTTC. Protein sequence: CASSMTANDEQYF.

The chain recombines TRBV30 with TRBJ2-3; D uncertain. Germline assignment: CDR1 GTSNPN and CDR2 SVGIG (reference sequence). The CDR3 is 15 amino acids. V lost 0 bases and J lost 2, with 12 bases in between. The CDR3 loop is CAWSVWLLPTDTQYF. The CDR3, as DNA: TGTGCCTGGAGTGTATGGCTACTCCCCACAGATACGCAGTATTTT. Together with reference TRBV30 and TRBJ2-3, the CDR3 gives the full variable domain: SQTIHQWPATLVQPVGSPLSLECTVEGTSNPNLYWYRQAAGRGLQLLFYSVGIGQISSEVPQNLSASRPQDRQFILSSKKLLLSDSGFYLCAWSVWLLPTDTQYFGPGTRLTVL.

The rearrangement links TRBV19 to TRBJ1-2; D remains unclear. Trimming removed 5 bases from V and 8 bases from J, with 12 bases in between. The CDR3 extends over 12 amino acids. Looked up from germline, CDR1 is LNHDA and CDR2 is SQIVND (reference sequence). CDR3 DNA: TGTGCCAGTAGTGGAGGCCCTCTCGGCTACACCTTC. It yields the protein CASSGGPLGYTF.

This chain joins TRBV4-2 and TRBJ2-2; D is ambiguous. The length of the CDR3 is 14 residues. Trimming shortened V by 0 bases and J by 8 bases, and 10 bases separated the two germline ends. Germline values: CDR1 LGHNA, CDR2 YNFKEQ. The CDR3 DNA sequence: TGTGCCAGCAGCCAAGATGTCCGACCGGGGGAGCTGTTTTTT. It codes for CASSQDVRPGELFF.

V and J are TRBV4-2 and TRBJ2-4, with 11 nucleotides matching TRBD2. The CDR3 length is 16 residues. Germline V gene data show CDR1 as LGHNA and CDR2 as YNFKEQ. Trimming removed 1 base from V and 1 base from J; junction bases left unmatched: 0. CDR3 bases: TGTGCCAGCAGCCAAGGACTAGCGGGGGCCAAAAACATTCAGTACTTC. Translating it yields CASSQGLAGAKNIQYF.